This T cell receptor beta chain is from a study of cytomegalovirus exposure and HLA in healthy donors. As to this clone: Its antigen remains unknown.

Primers: 60 Vbeta forward and 13 Jbeta reverse. Libraries were prepared by immunoSEQ multiplex PCR; TCRdb keeps only in-frame clonotypes and omits some of them. The data hold about 200,000 clones, with more than 60% observed a single time. Study-wide results and caveats: Diagnosis of cytomegalovirus status made by the classifier reportedly showed high specificity and sensitivity. In an earlier analysis, productive rearrangement rates for most beta V segments clustered near 87% or 30%.

The germline V gene has CDR1 SEHNR and CDR2 FQNEAQ (reference sequence). Trimming took 4 bases from V and 3 from J, leaving 13 bases between them. This CDR3 has 14 residues. Donors counted as nominally healthy when sampled, yet unrecorded immune exposures were likely. Specimen: PBMCs. The V gene is TRBV7-9, the J gene TRBJ2-7, with D perhaps matching TRBD2 (6 bases). This receptor was taken from a man between 45 and 60 years old in good health and CMV-seronegative. The CDR3 nucleotides read TGTGCCAGCAGCTCACCGACTAGAGTCTACGAGCAGTACTTC. Its protein product is CASSSPTRVYEQYF.